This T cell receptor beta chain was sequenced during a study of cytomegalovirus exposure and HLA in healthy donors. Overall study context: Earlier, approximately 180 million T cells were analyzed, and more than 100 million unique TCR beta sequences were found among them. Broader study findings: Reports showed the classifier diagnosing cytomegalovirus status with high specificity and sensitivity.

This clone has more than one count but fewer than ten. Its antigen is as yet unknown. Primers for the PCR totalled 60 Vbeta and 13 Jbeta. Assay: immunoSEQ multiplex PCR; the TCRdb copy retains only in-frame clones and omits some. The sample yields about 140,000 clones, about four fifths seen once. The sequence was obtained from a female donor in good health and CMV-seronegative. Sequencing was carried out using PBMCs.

The CDR3 loop reads CASSPREAREQYF. The DNA for the CDR3 is TGTGCCAGTAGTCCAAGGGAGGCTAGAGAGCAGTACTTC. This chain connects TRBV19 to TRBJ2-7; tentative D call: TRBD2 (6 bases). This CDR3 contains 13 residues. CDR1 and CDR2 from the germline V gene are LNHDA and SQIVND (reference sequence). V dropped 5 bases and J dropped 7 bases, with 15 bases sitting between them.